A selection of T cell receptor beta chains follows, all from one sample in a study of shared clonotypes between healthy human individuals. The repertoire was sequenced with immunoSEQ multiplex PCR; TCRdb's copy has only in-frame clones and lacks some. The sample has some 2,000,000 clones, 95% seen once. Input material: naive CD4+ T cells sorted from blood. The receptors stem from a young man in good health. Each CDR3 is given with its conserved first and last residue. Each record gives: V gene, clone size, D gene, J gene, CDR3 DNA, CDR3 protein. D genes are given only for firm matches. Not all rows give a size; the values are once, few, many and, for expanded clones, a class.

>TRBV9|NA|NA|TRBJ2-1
TGTGCCAGCAGCCCACCTCCGGGGTACAATGAGCAGTTCTTC
CASSPPPGYNEQFF
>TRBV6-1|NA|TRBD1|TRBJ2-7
TGTGCCAGCAGTGAACAGGGGGAGATCTACGAGCAGTACTTC
CASSEQGEIYEQYF
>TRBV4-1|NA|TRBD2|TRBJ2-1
TGCGCCAGCAGCCAAGAAGGACTAGCGGGGGGCTACAATGAGCAGTTCTTC
CASSQEGLAGGYNEQFF
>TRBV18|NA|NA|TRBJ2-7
TGTGCCAGCTCCGCGCGGGACCAGGGTGAGCAGTACTTC
CASSARDQGEQYF
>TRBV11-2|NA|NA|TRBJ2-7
TGTGCCAGCAGCTTATTCCACGAGCAGTACTTC
CASSLFHEQYF
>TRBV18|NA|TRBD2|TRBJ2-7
TGTGCCAGCTCAACGCTAGCGGGAGTAGGCGAGCAGTACTTC
CASSTLAGVGEQYF
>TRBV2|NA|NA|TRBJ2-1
TGTGCCAGCAGTAAAGGATTACCGGAGTTCTTC
CASSKGLPEFF
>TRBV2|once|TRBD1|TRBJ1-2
TGTGCCAGCAGTTCGGACAGGGGTAACTATGGCTACACCTTC
CASSSDRGNYGYTF
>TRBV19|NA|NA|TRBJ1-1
TGTGCCAGCAGGACGGAAGGGAGAATGAACACTGAAGCTTTCTTT
CASRTEGRMNTEAFF
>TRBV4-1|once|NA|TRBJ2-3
TGCGCCAGCAGCCCTAACTTAAGCACAGATACGCAGTATTTT
CASSPNLSTDTQYF